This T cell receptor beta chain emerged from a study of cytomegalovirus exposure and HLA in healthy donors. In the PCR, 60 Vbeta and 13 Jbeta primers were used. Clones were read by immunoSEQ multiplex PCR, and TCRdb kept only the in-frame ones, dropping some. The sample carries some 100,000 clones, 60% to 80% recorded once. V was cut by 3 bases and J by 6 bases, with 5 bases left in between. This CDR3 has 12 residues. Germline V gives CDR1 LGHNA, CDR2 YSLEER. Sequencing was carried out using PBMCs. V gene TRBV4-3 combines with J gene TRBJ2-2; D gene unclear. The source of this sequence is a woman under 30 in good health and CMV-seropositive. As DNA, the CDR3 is TGCGCCAGCAGCCACATGTCCGGGGAGCTGTTTTTT. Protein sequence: CASSHMSGELFF.